This TCR beta chain was identified during a study of shared clonotypes between healthy human individuals. General observations from the study: Though the depth was large, rarefaction showed that sorted-subset sequencing was incomplete. For naive CD4 cells, around 5.1% of clonotypes were shared across a handful of donors.

Sorted-subset replicate PCR reactions contained approximately 190 ng DNA, corresponding to approximately 30,000 T cell genomes. Repertoires were generated with immunoSEQ multiplex PCR, while TCRdb's copy carries only in-frame clones and drops some. Of about 380,000 clones listed, about 97% are singletons. As concerns this clone: Its antigen is unidentified.

V dropped 0 bases and J dropped 7; count of bases not matched to a gene: 5. This CDR3 is built from 14 residues. Germline CDR1 is GTSNPN and CDR2 is SVGIG (reference sequence). CD45RO+ cells went into CD8 memory alongside CCR7-negative CD45RA+ TemRA cells. This receptor was obtained from a man younger than 45 in good health. Sequencing input: memory CD8+ T cells sorted from blood. Subset denoted: CD45RO+ cells pooled with CCR7-negative TemRA cells. This chain links TRBV30 with TRBJ1-4, with 7 bases that match TRBD1. DNA of the CDR3: TGTGCCTGGAGTGTACTCACAGGGGCTGAAAAACTGTTTTTT. This translates into CAWSVLTGAEKLFF.